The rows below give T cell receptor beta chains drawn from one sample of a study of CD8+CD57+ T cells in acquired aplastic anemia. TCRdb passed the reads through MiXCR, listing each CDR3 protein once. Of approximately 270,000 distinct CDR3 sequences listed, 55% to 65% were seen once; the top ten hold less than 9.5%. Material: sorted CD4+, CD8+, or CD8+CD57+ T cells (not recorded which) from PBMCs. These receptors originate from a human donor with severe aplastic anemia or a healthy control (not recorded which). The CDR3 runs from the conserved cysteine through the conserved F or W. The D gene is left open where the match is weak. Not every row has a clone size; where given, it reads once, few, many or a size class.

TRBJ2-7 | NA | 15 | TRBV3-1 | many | CASSTGEGGSYEQYF | TGTGCCAGCAGCACCGGGGAGGGGGGCTCCTACGAGCAGTACTTC
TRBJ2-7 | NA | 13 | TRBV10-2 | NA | CASSESRRGEQYF | TGCGCCAGCAGTGAGTCAAGAAGGGGCGAGCAGTACTTC
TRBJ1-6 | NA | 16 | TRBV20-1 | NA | CSAGRLAGRDNSPLHF | TGCAGTGCTGGGCGGTTGGCGGGGCGAGATAATTCACCCCTCCACTTT
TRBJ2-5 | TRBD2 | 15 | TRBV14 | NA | CASSPTPEIGGVEYF | TGTGCCAGCAGTCCTACCCCAGAGATCGGGGGGGTTGAGTACTTC
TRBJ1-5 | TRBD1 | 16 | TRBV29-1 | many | CSVDPRDSYSNQPQHF | TGCAGCGTTGACCCACGGGACAGCTATAGCAATCAGCCCCAGCATTTT
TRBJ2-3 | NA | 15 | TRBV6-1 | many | CASPSGPSALNTQYF | TGTGCCAGCCCCTCGGGTCCCTCGGCGTTAAATACGCAGTATTTT
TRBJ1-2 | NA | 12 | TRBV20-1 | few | CSAIVEADGYTF | TGCAGTGCTATCGTAGAAGCAGATGGCTACACCTTC
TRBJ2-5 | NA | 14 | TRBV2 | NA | CASSRTLPQETQYF | TGTGCCAGCAGTCGGACACTTCCCCAAGAGACCCAGTACTTC
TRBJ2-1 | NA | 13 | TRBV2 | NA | CASSAWTVNEQFF | TGTGCCAGCAGTGCATGGACAGTCAATGAGCAGTTCTTC
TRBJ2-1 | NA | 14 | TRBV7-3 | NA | CASSWTVPYNEQFF | TGTGCCAGCAGCTGGACAGTTCCCTACAATGAGCAGTTCTTC
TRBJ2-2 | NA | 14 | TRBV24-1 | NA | CATSLGGAGGELFF | TGTGCCACCAGTCTAGGAGGGGCTGGCGGGGAGCTGTTTTTT
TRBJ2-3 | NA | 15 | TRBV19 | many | CASSPGFSFPDTQYF | TGTGCCAGTAGTCCCGGGTTTTCCTTCCCAGATACGCAGTATTTT
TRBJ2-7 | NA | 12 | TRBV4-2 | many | CASSQDIYEQYF | TGTGCCAGCAGCCAAGACATCTACGAGCAGTACTTC
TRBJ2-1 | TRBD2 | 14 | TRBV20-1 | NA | CSAGGRGVYNEQFF | TGCAGTGCAGGTGGGCGGGGGGTATACAATGAGCAGTTCTTC
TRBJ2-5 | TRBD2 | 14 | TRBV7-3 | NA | CASSRLAVGETQYF | TGTGCCAGCAGCAGACTAGCGGTCGGTGAGACCCAGTACTTC
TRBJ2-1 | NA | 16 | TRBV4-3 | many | CASSQAWGGRYNEQFF | TGCGCCAGCAGCCAAGCTTGGGGGGGCAGGTACAATGAGCAGTTCTTC
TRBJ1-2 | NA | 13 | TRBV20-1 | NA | CSARVRINYGYTF | TGCAGTGCTAGGGTCAGGATAAACTATGGCTACACCTTC
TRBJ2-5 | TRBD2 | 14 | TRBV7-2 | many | CASNTAGGQETQYF | TGTGCCAGTAATACTGCGGGGGGGCAAGAGACCCAGTACTTC
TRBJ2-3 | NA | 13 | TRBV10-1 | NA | CASGFGGTDTQYF | TGCGCCAGCGGGTTCGGGGGCACAGATACGCAGTATTTT
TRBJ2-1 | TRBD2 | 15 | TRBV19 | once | CASSISSGGHNEQFF | TGTGCCAGTAGTATTTCTAGCGGGGGCCACAATGAGCAGTTCTTC
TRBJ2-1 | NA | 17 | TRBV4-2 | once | CASSQDHGGPPYNEQFF | TGTGCCAGCAGCCAAGATCATGGGGGACCCCCCTACAATGAGCAGTTCTTC
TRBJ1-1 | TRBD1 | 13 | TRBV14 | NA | CASKGQLNTEAFF | TGTGCCAGCAAGGGACAGCTGAACACTGAAGCTTTCTTT
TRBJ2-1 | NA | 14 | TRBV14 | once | CASSPTRQVNEQFF | TGTGCCAGCAGCCCAACTAGACAGGTCAATGAGCAGTTCTTC
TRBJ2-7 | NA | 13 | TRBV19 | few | CASSIGLSYEQYF | TGTGCCAGTAGTATTGGCCTCTCCTACGAGCAGTACTTC
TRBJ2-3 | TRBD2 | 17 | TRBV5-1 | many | CASSLLLLAGGTDTQYF | TGCGCCAGCAGCTTGCTCCTCCTAGCGGGGGGAACAGATACGCAGTATTTT
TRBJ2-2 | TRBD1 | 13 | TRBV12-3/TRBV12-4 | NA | CASSKGAGGELFF | TGTGCCAGCAGCAAGGGGGCGGGCGGGGAGCTGTTTTTT
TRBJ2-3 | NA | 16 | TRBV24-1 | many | CATSDFGRGKSDTQYF | TGTGCCACCAGTGATTTCGGCAGGGGAAAATCAGATACGCAGTATTTT
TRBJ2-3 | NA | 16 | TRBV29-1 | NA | CSVVVDPGPGTDTQYF | TGCAGCGTTGTCGTGGACCCGGGACCAGGCACAGATACGCAGTATTTT
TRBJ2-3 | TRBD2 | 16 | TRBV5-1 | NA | CAGSLRTSGGADMQYF | TGCGCCGGCAGCTTGCGTACTAGCGGGGGGGCGGATATGCAGTATTTT
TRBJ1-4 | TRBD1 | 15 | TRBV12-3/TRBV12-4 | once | CASSPTGTGVKKLFF | TGTGCCAGCAGTCCTACCGGGACAGGGGTGAAAAAACTGTTTTTT
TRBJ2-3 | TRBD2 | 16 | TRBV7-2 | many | CASSFSSGGATDTQYF | TGTGCCAGCAGCTTCTCTAGCGGGGGGGCTACAGATACGCAGTATTTT
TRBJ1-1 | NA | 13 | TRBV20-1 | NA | CSASGGVNTEAFF | TGCAGTGCGAGCGGGGGAGTGAACACTGAAGCTTTCTTT
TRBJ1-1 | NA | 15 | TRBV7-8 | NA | CASSYGLLRGTEAFF | TGTGCCAGCAGTTACGGTCTGTTGCGAGGCACTGAAGCTTTCTTT
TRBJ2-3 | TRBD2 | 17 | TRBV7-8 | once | CASSKLAGGAVRDTQYF | TGTGCCAGCAGCAAACTAGCGGGAGGGGCAGTGAGAGATACGCAGTATTTT
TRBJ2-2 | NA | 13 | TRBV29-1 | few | CSGVDGNTGELFF | TGCAGCGGAGTTGACGGGAACACCGGGGAGCTGTTTTTT
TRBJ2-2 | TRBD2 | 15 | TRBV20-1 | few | CSASGLAGFTGELFF | TGCAGTGCTTCCGGACTAGCGGGATTTACCGGGGAGCTGTTTTTT
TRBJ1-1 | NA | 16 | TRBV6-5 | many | CASSSTSRLMNTEAFF | TGTGCCAGCAGTTCAACGTCCCGACTGATGAACACTGAAGCTTTCTTT